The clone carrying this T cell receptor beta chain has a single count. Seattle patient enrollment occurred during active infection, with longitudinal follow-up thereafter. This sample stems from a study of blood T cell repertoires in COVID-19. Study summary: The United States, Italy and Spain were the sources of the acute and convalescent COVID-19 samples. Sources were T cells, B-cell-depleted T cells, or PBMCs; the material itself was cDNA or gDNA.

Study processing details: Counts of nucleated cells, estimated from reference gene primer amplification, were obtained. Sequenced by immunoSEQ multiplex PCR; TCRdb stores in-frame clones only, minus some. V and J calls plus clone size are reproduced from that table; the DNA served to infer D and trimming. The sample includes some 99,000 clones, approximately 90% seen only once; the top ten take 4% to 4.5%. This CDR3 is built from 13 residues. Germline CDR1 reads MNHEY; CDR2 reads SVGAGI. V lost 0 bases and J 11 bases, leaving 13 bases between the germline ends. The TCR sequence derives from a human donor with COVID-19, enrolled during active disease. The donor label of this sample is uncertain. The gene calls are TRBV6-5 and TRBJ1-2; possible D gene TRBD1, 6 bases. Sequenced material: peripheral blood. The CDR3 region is CASSYSFRGGYTF. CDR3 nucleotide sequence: TGTGCCAGCAGTTACTCCTTCAGGGGTGGATACACCTTC.